The subject of this entry is one TCR beta chain. The germline V gene has CDR1 MNHEY and CDR2 SVGAGI. The CDR3 is 16 residues long. V lost 0 bases and J 1 base, leaving 11 bases between the germline ends. These data originate in a study of blood T cell repertoires in COVID-19. On the study more broadly: T cells, B-cell-depleted T cells, or PBMCs provided the cDNA or gDNA that served as material.

Generated by immunoSEQ multiplex PCR, the TCRdb table keeps only in-frame clones and is missing some. Of about 86,000 clones listed, approximately 90% were seen once; the top ten hold approximately 1%. The clonotype was recovered from a woman aged 45-65 years with acute COVID-19. Sequencing was done on a sample of PBMCs or T cells enriched from blood (not recorded which). The chain carries TRBV6-5 and TRBJ2-3, with a weak D call TRBD2 (6 bases). The CDR3 protein is CASSYSGRRRTDTQYF. The CDR3 bases are TGTGCCAGCAGTTACTCTGGGAGGCGCCGCACAGATACGCAGTATTTT.